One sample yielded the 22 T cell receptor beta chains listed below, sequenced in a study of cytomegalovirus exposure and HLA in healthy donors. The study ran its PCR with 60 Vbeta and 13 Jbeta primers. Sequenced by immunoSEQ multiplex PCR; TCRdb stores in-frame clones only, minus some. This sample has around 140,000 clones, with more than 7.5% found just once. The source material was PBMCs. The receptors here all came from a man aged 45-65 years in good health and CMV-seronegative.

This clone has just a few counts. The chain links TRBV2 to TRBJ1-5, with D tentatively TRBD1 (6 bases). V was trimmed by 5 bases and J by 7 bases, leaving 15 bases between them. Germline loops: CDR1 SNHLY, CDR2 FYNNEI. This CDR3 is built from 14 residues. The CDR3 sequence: CASSPVTGRQPQHF. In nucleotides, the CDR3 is TGTGCCAGCAGTCCAGTGACAGGTCGACAGCCCCAGCATTTT.

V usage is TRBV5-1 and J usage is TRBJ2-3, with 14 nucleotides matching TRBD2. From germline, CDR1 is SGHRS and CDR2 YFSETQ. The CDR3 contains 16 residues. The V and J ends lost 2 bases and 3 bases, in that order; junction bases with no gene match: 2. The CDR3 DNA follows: TGCGCCAGCAGCTTCAGACTAGCGGGAGGGACAGATACGCAGTATTTT. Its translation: CASSFRLAGGTDTQYF.

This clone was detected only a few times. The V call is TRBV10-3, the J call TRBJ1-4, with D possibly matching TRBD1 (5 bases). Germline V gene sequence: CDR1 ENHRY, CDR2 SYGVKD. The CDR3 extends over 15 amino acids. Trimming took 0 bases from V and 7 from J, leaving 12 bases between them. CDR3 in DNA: TGTGCCATCAGTGAGTCGGGTCAGGGTGGTGAAAAACTGTTTTTT. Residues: CAISESGQGGEKLFF.

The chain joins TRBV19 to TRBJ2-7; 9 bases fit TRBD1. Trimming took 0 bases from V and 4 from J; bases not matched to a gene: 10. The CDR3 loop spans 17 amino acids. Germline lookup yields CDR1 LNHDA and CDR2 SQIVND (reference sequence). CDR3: CASSIDHRDREVYEQYF. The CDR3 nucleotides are TGTGCCAGTAGTATAGATCACCGGGACAGGGAGGTATACGAGCAGTACTTC.

The CDR3 spells CASYMTGVLNNEQFF. The DNA for the CDR3 is TGTGCCAGCTATATGACAGGGGTCCTCAACAATGAGCAGTTCTTC. The genes are TRBV6-1 and TRBJ2-1, with TRBD1 matching 8 bases. V was pared by 8 bases and J by 5 bases, with 11 bases of the junction left unmatched. Germline V gene sequence: CDR1 MNHNS, CDR2 SASEGT. The CDR3 length is 15 residues.

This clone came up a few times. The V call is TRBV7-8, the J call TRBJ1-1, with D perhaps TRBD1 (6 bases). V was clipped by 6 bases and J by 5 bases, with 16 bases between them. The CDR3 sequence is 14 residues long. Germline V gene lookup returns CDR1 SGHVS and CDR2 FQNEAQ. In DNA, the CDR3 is TGTGCCAGCAGGGCCGCGGGAGGGGGGACTGAAGCTTTCTTT. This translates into CASRAAGGGTEAFF.

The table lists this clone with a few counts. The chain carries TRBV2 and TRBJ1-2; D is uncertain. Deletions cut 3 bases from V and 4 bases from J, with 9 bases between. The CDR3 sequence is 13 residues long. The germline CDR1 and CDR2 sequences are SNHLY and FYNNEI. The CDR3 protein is CASSDAVFYGYTF. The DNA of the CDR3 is TGTGCCAGCAGTGACGCAGTGTTCTATGGCTACACCTTC.

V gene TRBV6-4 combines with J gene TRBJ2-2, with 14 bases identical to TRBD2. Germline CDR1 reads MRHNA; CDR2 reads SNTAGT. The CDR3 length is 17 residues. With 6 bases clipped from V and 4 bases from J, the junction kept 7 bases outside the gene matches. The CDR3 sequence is CASSRHGTSGSTGELFF. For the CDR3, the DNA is TGTGCCAGCAGCCGACACGGGACTAGCGGGAGCACCGGGGAGCTGTTTTTT.

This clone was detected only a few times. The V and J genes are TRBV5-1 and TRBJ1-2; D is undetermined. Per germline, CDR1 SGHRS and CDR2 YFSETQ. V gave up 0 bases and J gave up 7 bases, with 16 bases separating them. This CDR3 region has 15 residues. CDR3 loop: CASSLAGSGSAGYTF. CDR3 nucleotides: TGCGCCAGCAGCTTGGCCGGGAGCGGGAGCGCTGGCTACACCTTC.

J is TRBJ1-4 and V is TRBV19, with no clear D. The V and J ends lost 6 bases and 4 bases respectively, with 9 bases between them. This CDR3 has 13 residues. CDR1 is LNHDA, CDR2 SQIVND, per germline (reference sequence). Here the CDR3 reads CASRLRVNEKLFF. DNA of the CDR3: TGTGCCAGTAGACTCCGGGTTAATGAAAAACTGTTTTTT.

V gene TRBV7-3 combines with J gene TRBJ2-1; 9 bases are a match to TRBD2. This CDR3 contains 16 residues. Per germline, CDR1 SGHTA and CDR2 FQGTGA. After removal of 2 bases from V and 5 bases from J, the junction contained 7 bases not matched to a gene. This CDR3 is CASSLGRREGNNEQFF. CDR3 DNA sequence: TGTGCCAGCAGCTTAGGTCGGCGGGAGGGGAACAATGAGCAGTTCTTC.

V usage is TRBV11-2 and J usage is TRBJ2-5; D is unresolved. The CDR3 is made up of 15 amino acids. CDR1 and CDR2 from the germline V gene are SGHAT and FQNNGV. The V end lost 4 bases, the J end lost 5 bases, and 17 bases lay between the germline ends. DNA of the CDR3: TGTGCCAGCAGCTCTTCCCTCCCTGGAGCGGAGACCCAGTACTTC. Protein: CASSSSLPGAETQYF.

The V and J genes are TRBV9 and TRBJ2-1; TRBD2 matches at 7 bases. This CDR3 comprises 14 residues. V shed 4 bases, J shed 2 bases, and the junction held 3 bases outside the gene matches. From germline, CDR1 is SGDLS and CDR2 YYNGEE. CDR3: CASSLGGTYNEQFF. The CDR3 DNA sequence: TGTGCCAGCAGCCTCGGGGGGACCTACAATGAGCAGTTCTTC.

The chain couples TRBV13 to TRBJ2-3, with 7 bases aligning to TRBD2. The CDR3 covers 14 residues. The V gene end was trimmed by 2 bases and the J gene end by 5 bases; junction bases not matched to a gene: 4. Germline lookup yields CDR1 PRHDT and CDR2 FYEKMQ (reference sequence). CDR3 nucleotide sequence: TGTGCCAGCAGCTTACGTCGGGGGGTAGATACGCAGTATTTT. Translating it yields CASSLRRGVDTQYF.

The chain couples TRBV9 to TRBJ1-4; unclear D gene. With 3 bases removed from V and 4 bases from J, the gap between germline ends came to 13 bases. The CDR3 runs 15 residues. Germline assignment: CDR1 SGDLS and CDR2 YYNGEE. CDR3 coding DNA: TGTGCCAGCAGCGAAACGGGTCAGATTAATGAAAAACTGTTTTTT. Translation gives CASSETGQINEKLFF.

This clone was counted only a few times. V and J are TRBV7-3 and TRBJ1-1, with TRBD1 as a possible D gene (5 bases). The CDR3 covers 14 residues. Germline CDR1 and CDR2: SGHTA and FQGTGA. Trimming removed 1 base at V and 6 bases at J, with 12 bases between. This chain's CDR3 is CASSLIGGMAEAFF. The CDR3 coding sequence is TGTGCCAGCAGCTTAATTGGGGGGATGGCTGAAGCTTTCTTT.

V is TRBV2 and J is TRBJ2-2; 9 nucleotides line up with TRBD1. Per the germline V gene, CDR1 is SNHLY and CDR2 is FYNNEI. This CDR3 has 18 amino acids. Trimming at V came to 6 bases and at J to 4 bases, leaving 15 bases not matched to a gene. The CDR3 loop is CASRMRYTGGTATGELFF. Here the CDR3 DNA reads TGTGCCAGCAGAATGAGATATACAGGGGGCACAGCCACCGGGGAGCTGTTTTTT.

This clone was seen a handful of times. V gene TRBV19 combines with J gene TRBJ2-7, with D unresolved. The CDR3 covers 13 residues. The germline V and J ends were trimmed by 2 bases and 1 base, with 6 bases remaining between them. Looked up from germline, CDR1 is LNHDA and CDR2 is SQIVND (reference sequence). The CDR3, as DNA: TGTGCCAGTAGTATAAAGCCGTCCTACGAGCAGTACTTC. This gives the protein CASSIKPSYEQYF.

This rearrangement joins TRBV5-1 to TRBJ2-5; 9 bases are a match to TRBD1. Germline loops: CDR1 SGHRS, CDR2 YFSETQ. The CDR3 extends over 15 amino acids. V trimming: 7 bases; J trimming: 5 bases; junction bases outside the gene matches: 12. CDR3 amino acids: CASGTGTGSWETQYF. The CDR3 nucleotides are TGCGCCAGCGGAACCGGGACAGGGTCTTGGGAGACCCAGTACTTC.

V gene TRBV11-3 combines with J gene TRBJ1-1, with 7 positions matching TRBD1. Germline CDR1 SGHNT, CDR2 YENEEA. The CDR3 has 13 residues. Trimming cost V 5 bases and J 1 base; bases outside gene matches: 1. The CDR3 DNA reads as TGTGCCAGCAGCCGGACAGGGAACACTGAAGCTTTCTTT. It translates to CASSRTGNTEAFF.

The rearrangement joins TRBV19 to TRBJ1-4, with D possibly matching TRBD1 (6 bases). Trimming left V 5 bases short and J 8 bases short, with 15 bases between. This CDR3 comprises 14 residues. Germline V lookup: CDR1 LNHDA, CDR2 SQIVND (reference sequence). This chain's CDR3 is CASSDQGRYEKLFF. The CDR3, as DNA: TGTGCCAGTAGTGATCAGGGGCGGTACGAAAAACTGTTTTTT.

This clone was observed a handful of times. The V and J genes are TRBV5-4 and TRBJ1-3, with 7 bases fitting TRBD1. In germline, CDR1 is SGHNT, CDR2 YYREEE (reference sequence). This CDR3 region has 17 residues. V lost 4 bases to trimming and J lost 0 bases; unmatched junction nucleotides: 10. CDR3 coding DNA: TGTGCCAGCAGCGTATACAGGGGATTCCCCTCTGGAAACACCATATATTTT. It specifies CASSVYRGFPSGNTIYF.